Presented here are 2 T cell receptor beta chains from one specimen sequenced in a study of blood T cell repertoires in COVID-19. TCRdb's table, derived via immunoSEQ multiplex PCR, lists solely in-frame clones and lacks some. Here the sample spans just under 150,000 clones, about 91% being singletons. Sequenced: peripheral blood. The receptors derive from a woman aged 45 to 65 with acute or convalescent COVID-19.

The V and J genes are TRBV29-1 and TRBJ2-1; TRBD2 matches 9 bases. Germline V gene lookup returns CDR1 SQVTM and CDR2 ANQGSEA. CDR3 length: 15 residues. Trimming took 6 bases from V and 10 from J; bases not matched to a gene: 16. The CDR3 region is CSVAVGFLGLAEQFF. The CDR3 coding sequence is TGCAGCGTGGCGGTGGGATTTTTAGGACTAGCGGAGCAGTTCTTC.

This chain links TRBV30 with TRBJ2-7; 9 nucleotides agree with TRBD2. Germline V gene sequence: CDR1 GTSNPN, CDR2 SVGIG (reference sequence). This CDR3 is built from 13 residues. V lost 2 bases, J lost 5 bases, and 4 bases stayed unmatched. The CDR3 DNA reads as TGTGCCTGGAGTCGGACTAGCGATCACGAGCAGTACTTC. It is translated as CAWSRTSDHEQYF.